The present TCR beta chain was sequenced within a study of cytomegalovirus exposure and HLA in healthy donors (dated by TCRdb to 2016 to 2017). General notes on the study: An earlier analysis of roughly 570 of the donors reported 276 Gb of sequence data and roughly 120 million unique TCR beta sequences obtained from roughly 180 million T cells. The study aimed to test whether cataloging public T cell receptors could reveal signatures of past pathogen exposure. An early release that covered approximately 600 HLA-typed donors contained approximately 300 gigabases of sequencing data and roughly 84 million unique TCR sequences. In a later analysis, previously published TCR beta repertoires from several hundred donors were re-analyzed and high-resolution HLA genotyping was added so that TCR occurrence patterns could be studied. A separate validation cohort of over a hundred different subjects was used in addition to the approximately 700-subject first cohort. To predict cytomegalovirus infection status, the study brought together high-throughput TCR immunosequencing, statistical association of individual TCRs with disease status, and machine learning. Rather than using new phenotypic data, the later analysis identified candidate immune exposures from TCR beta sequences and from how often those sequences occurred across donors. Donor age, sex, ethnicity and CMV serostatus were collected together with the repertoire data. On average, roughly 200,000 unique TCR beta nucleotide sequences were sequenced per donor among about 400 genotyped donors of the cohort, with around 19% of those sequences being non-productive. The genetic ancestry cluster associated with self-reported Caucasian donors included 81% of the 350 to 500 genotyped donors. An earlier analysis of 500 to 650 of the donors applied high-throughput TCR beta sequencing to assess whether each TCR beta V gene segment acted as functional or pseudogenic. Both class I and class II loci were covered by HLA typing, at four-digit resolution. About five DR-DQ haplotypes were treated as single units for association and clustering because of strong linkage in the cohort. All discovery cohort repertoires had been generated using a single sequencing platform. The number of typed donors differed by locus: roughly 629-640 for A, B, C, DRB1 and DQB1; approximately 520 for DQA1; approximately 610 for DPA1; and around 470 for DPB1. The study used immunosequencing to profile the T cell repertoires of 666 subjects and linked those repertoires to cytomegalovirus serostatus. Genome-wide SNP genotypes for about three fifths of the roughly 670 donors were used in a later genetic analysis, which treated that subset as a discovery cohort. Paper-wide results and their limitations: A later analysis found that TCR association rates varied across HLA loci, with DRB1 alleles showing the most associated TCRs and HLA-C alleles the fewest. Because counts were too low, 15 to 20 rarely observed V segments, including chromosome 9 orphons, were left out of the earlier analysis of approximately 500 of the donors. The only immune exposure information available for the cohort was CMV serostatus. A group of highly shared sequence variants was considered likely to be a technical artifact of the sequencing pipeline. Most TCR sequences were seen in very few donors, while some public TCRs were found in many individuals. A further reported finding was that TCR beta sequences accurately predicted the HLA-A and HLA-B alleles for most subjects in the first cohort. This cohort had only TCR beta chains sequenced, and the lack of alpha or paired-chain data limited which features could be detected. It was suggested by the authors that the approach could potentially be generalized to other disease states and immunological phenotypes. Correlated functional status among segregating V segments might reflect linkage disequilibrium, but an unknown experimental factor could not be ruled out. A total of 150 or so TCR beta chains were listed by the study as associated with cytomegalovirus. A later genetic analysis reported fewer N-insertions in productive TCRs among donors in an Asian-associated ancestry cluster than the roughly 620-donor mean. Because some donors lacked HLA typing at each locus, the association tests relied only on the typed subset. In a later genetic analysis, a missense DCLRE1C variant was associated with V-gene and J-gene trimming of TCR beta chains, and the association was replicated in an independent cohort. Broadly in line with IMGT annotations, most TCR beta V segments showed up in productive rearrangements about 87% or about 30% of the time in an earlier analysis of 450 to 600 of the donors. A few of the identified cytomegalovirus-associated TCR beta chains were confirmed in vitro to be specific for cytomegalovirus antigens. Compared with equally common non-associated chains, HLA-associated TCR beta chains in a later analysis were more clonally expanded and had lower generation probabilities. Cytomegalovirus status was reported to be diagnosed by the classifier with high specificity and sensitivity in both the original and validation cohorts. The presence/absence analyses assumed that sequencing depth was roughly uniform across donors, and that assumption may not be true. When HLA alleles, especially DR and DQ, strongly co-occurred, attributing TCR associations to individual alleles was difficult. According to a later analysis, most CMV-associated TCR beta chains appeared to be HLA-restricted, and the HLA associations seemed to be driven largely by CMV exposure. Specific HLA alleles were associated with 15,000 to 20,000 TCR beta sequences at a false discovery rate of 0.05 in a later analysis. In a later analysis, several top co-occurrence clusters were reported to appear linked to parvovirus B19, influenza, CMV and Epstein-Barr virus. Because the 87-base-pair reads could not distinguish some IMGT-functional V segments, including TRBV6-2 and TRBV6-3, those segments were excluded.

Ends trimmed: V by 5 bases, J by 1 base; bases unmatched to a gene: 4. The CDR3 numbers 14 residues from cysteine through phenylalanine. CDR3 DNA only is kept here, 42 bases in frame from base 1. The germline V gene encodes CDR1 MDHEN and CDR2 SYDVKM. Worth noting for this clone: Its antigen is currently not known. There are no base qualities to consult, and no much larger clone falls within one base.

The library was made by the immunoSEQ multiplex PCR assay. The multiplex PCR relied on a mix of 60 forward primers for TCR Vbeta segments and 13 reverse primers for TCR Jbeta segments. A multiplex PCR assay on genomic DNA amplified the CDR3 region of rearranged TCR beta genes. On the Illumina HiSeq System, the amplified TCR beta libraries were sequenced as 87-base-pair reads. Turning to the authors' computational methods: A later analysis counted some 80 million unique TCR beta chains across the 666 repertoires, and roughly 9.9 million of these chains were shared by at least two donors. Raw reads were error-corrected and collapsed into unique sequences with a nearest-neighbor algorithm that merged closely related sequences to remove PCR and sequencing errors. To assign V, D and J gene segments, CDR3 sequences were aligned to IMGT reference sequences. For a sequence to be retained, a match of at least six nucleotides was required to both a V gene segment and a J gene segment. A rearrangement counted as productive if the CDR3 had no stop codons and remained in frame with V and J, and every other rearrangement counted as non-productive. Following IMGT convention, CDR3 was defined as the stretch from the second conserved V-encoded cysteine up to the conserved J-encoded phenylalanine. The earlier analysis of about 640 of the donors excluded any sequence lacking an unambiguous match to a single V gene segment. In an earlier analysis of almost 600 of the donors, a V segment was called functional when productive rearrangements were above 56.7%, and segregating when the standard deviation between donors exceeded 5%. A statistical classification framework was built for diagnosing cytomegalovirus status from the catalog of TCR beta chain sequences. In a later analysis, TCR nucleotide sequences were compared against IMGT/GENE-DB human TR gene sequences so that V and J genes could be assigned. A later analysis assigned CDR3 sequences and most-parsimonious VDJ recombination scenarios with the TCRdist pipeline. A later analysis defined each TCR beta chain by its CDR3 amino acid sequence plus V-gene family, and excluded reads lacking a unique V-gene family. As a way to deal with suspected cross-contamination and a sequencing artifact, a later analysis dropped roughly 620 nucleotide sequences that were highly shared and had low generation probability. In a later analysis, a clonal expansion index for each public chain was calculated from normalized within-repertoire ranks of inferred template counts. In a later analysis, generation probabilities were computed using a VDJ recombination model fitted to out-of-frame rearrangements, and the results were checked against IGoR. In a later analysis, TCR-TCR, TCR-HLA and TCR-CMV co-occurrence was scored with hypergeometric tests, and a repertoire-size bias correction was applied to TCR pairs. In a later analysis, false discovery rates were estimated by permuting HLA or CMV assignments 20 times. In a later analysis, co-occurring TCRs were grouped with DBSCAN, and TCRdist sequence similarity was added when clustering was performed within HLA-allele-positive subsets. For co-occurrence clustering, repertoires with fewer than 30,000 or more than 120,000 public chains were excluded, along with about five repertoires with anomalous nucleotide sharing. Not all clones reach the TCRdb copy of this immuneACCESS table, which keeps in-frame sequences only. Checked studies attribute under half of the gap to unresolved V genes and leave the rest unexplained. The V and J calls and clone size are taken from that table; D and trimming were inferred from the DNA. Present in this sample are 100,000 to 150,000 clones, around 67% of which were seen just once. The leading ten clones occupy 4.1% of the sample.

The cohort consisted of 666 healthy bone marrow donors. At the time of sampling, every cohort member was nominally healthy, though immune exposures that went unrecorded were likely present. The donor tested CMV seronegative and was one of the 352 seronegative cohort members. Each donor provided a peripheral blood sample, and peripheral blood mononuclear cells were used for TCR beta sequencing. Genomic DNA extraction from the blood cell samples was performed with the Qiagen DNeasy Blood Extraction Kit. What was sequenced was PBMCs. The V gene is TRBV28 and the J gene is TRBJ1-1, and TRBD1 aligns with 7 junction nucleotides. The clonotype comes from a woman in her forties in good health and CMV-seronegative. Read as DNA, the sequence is TGTGCCAGCAGTCCGGGGGACAGGAACACTGAAGCTTTCTTT. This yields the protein CASSPGDRNTEAFF.